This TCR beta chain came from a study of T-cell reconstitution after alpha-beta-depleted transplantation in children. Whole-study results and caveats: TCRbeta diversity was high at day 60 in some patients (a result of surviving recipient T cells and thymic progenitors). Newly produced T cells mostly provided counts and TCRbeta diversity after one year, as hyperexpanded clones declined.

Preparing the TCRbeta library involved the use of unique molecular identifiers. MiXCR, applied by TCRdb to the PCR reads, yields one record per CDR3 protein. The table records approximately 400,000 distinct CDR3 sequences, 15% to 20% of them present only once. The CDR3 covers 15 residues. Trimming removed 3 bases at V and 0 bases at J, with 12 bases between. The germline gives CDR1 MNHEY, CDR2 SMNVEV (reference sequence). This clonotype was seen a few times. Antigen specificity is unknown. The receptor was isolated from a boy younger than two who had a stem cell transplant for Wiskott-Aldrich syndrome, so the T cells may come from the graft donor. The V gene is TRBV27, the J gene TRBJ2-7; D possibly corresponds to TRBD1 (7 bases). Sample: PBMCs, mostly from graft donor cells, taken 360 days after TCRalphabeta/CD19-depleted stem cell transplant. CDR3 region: CASSFTGDSSYEQYF. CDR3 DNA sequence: TGTGCCAGCAGTTTCACAGGGGACTCCTCCTACGAGCAGTACTTC.